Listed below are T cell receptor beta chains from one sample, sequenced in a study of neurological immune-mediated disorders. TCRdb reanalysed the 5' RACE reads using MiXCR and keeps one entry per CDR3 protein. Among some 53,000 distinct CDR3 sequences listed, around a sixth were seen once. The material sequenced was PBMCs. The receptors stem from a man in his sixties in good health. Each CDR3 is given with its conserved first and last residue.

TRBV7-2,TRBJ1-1,CASSFNTGGTEAFF
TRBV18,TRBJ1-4,CASSRLQGPNEKLFF
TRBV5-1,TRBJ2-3,CASSLEREYTDTQYF
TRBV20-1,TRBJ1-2,CSAGGGVGYTF
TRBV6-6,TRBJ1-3,CASSGQLSGNTIYF
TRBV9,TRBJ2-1,CASSARGDLPSGEQFF
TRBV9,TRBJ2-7,CASSVERDYSYEQYF
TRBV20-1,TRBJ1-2,CSASEPGQLGYTF
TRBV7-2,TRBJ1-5,CASSRDGTTNQPQHF
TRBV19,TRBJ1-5,CASSSLTGGNQPQHF
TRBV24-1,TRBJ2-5,CATSDLTGSVDTQYF
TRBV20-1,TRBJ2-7,CSASSQGGLYEQYF
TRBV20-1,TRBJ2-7,CSARSSGSYEQYF
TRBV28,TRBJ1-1,CASSFTGRDTEAFF
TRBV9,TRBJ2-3,CASSWTLGGSHDTQYF
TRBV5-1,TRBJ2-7,CASSLTRDTYEQYF
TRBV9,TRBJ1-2,CASSVEQDFYGYTF
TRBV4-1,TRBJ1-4,CASSKQGGNNEKLFF
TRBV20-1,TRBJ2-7,CSAESGFLYEQYF
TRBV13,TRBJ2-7,CASSYWTPGGEQYF
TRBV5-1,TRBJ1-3,CASSLEGGTTGNTIYF
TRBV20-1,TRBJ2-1,CSAYWASGRSHEQFF
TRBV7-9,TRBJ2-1,CASRPHDREFNNEQFF
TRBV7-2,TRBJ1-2,CASSPGQGAQGYTF
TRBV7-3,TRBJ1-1,CARGTEAFF
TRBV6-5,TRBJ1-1,CASRIGGVNTEAFF
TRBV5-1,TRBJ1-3,CASSSGESTIYF
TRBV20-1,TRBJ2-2,CSARSGRATGELFF
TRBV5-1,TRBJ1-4,CASSWGQENEKLFF
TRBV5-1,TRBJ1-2,CASSFGTSAGRGYTF
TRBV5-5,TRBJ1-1,CASSQGGSQGRTEAFF
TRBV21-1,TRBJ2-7,CASSNPKGRAEGSYEQYF
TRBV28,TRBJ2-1,CASSFGTGGRKWFF
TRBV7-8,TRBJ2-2,CASSFHRGPTGELFF
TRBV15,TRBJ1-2,CATSRDVAGGEIDGYTF
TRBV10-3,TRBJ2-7,CAISAADYGGRAYEQYF
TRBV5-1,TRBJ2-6,CASGTRASSGANVLNF
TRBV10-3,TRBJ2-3,CAISQTSGRGTSTDTQYF
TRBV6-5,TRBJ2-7,CASSNRAEQYF
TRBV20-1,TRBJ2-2,CSATKTGYTGELFF
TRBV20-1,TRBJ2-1,CSATPFDRTLDNEQFF
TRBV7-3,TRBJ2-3,CASSLIAGGPDTQYF
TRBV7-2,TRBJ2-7,CASTLVAGEWEQYF
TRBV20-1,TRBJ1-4,CSAAVGFPNEKLFF
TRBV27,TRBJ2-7,CASSAGTGAPPGQYF
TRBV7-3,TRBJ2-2,CASRLSGGNTGELFF
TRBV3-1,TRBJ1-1,CASSHWTGDTEAFF
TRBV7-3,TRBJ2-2,CASSPRIGDTGELFF
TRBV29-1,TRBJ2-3,CSVEAGGRYTQYF
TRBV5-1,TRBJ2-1,CANSLLAGPNNEQFF
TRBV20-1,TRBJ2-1,CSARDTRGGNEQFF
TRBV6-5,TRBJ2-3,CASRSTVDTQYF
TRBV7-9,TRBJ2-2,CASSLLAGVAAGELFF
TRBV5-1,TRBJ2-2,CASRSGLAGGGTGELFF
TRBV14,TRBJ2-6,CASSQDTSGANVLTF
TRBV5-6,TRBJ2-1,CASSLVTSAYNEQFF
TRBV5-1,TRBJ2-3,CASSTGGGHTDTQYF